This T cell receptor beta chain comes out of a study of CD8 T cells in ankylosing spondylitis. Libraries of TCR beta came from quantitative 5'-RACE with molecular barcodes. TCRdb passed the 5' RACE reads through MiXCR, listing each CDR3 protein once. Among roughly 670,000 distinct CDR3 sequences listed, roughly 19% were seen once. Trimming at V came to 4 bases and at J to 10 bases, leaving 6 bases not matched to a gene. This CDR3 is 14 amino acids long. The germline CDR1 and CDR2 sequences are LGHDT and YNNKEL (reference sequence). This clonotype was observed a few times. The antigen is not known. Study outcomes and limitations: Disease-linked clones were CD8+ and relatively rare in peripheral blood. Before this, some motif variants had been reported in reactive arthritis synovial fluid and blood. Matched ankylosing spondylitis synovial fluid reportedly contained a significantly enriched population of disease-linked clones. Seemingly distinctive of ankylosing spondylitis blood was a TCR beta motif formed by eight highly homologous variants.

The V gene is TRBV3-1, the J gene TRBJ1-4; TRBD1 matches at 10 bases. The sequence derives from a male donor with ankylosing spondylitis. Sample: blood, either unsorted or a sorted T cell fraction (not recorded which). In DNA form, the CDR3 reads TGTGCCAGCAGCCCCCGGGACAGGGGAGGAAAACTGTTTTTT. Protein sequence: CASSPRDRGGKLFF.